This is a list of T cell receptor beta chains from one sample in a study of Ad26.COV2.S vaccination and SARS-CoV-2 variants. Some clones are missing from TCRdb's copy, which holds only in-frame ones; the method was immunoSEQ multiplex PCR. The sample has hundreds of thousands of clones; about 91% are singletons. The material sequenced was peripheral blood, taken in a trial of Ad26.COV2.S vaccine versus placebo. The receptors were sampled from a person between 18 and 65 years old who received the Ad26.COV2.S COVID-19 vaccine or a placebo. CDR3s include the opening cysteine and the closing phenylalanine or tryptophan. D genes are given only for firm matches. Part of the rows lack a size; the others show once, few, many or a class for expanded clones.

V	size	J	D	CDR3	DNA
TRBV19	NA	TRBJ1-2	NA	CASTLDDRLYGYTF	TGTGCCAGTACCCTAGATGACAGACTCTATGGCTACACCTTC
TRBV7-3	NA	TRBJ2-2	TRBD2	CASRPSGGNTGELFF	TGTGCCAGCAGGCCTAGCGGAGGGAACACCGGGGAGCTGTTTTTT
TRBV11-2	NA	TRBJ1-6	NA	CASSLTGLDSPLHF	TGTGCCAGCAGCTTAACAGGGTTAGATTCACCCCTCCACTTT
TRBV7-9	NA	TRBJ1-2	NA	CASSLDYGYTF	TGTGCCAGCAGCTTGGACTATGGCTACACCTTC
TRBV18	once	TRBJ2-4	TRBD2	CASSLRLAGGPGKNIQYF	TGTGCCAGCTCACTTCGACTAGCGGGGGGGCCCGGCAAAAACATTCAGTACTTC
TRBV18	NA	TRBJ1-6	NA	CASSPQGVGSPLHF	TGTGCCAGCTCACCACAGGGGGTTGGTTCACCCCTCCACTTT
TRBV6-6	NA	TRBJ2-2	NA	CASSYGLIAGELFF	TGTGCCAGCAGTTACGGACTAATCGCCGGGGAGCTGTTTTTT
TRBV6-2/TRBV6-3	NA	TRBJ1-1	NA	CASSRRIGGVGRTEAFF	TGTGCCAGCAGCCGACGTATTGGTGGGGTGGGGCGCACTGAAGCTTTCTTT
TRBV29-1	once	TRBJ1-2	TRBD1	CSVVGQEHYGYTF	TGCAGCGTTGTGGGACAGGAGCACTATGGCTACACCTTC
TRBV7-2	NA	TRBJ1-2	NA	CASNDRAGDYGYTF	TGTGCCAGCAACGACCGCGCAGGTGACTATGGCTACACCTTC